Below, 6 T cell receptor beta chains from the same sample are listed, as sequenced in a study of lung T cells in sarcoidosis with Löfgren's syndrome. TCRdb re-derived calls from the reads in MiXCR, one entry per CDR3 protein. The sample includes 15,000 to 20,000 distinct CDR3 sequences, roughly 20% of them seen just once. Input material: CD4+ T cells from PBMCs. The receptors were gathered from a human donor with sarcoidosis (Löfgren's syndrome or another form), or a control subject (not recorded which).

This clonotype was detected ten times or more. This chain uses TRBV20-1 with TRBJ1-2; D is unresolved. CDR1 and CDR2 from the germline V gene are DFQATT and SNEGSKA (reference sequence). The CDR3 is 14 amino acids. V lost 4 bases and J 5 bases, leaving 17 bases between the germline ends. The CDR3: CSATNPAGPYGYTF. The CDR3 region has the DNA TGCAGTGCTACGAACCCAGCGGGTCCATATGGCTACACCTTC.

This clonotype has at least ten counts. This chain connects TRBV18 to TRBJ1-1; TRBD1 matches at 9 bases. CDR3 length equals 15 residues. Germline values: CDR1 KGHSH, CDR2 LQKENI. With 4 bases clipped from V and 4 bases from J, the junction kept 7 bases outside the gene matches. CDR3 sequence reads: CASSHGQGLITEAFF. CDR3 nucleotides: TGTGCCAGCTCACACGGACAGGGGTTGATCACTGAAGCTTTCTTT. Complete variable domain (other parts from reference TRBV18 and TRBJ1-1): NAGVMQNPRHLVRRRGQEARLRCSPMKGHSHVYWYRQLPEEGLKFMVYLQKENIIDESGMPKERFSAEFPKEGPSILRIQQVVRGDSAAYFCASSHGQGLITEAFFGQGTRLTVV.

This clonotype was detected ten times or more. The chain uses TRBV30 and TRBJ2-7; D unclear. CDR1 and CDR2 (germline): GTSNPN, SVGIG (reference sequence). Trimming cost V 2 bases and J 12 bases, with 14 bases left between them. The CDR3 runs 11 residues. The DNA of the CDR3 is TGTGCCTGGAGTTCGGGTTTATGGCGGTACTTC. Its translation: CAWSSGLWRYF.

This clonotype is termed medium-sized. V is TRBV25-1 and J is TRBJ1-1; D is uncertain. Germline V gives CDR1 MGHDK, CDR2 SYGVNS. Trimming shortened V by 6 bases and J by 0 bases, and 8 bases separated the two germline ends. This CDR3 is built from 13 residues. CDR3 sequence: CASRYGMNTEAFF. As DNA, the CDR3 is TGTGCCAGCAGATATGGCATGAACACTGAAGCTTTCTTT.

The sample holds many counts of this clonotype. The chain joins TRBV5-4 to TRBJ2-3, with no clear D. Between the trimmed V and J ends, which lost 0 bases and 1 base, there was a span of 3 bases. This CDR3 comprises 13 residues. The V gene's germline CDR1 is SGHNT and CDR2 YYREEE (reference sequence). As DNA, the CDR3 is TGTGCCAGCAGCTTGGACGGCACAGATACGCAGTATTTT. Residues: CASSLDGTDTQYF. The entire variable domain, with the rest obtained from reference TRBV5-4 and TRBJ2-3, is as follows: ETGVTQSPTHLIKTRGQQVTLRCSSQSGHNTVSWYQQALGQGPQFIFQYYREEENGRGNFPPRFSGLQFPNYSSELNVNALELDDSALYLCASSLDGTDTQYFGPGTRLTVL.

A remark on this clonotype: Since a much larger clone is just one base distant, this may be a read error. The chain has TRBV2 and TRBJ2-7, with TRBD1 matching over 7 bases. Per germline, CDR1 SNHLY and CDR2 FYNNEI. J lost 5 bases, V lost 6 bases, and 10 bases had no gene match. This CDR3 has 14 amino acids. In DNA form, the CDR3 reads TGTGCCAGCAGAGGGGGCAACGGAGTCAACGAGCAGTACTTC. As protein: CASRGGNGVNEQYF.